This T cell receptor beta chain originates from a study of blood T cell repertoires in COVID-19. Overall study: From T cells, B-cell-depleted T cells, or PBMCs came the material, which was cDNA or gDNA.

The data were produced by immunoSEQ multiplex PCR, yet TCRdb's version contains in-frame clones alone and is incomplete. The sample comprises some 140,000 clones, 83% of which are singletons, and about 18% rests with the top ten. Germline V gene data show CDR1 as MNHEY and CDR2 as SMNVEV (reference sequence). The CDR3 totals 13 residues. Trimming took off 6 bases at V and 6 bases at J, with 11 bases between the two ends. The V and J genes are TRBV27 and TRBJ2-2, with D unresolved. Specimen: PBMCs or T cells enriched from blood (not recorded which). The clonotype originates from a man aged 25 to 45 who had recovered from COVID-19. Written as DNA, the CDR3 is TGTGCCAGCAGCCGGGTTGCGTCCGGGGAGCTGTTTTTT. It specifies CASSRVASGELFF.